This T cell receptor (beta chain) was sequenced in a study of shared clonotypes between healthy human individuals (dated by TCRdb to the early 2020s). Background on the whole study: A couple of women and three men aged 18 to 49 years were included in the cohort. For each donor, CD4 naive and CD4 memory were each run on three plates, CD8 naive on two plates, and CD8 memory on one plate. Blood TCR repertoires of 5 or 6 healthy adults were deeply sequenced to estimate repertoire size and the extent of clonotype sharing between individuals. To increase sequencing depth and limit assay-specific biases, TCR repertoire library preparation and sequencing were carried out by different laboratories using diverse techniques. Per donor, leukapheresis produced somewhere between about 0.85 and 9.5 billion PBMCs. The investigation overall reported the following: Incomplete sequencing was indicated by rarefaction of sorted-subset datasets, despite the large sequencing depth. When several donors were compared, the shared fraction of clonotypes was about 5.4% for naive CD4, less than 4% for naive CD8, 2% to 2.5% for memory CD4, and under 0.5% for memory CD8. Compared with non-shared clonotypes, the clonotypes found in all four sorted-subset donors had higher generation probabilities. Larger estimated clonotype richness was generally found for naive subsets than for memory subsets. The small number of donors limited the genetic and exposure-history diversity represented. Pairwise subsampling led to the expectation that sequencing depth would affect the degree of clonotype sharing among donors. Sampling was limited to blood, and TCR repertoires in tissue likely differ from TCR repertoires in blood.

Using the deep immunoSEQ assay, TCR CDR3 regions were amplified from genomic DNA by multiplex PCR. Extracted genomic DNA from each cell subset was distributed evenly across all wells of several immunoSEQ 96-well plates, and each plate was treated as a replicate. Each replicate PCR for sorted subsets received roughly 0.2 ug genomic DNA, equal to 30,000 or so T cell genomes. The purified libraries were quantified using a Qubit 3.0 fluorometer, sized with a Bioanalyzer 2100, and then quantified again using the KAPA Library Quantification kit. Every immunoSEQ 96-well plate was sequenced on a separate single-read 150-cycle Illumina NextSeq 550 flow cell. The study's own analysis went as follows. Because the immunoSEQ output held only junctional sequences and lacked quality scores, the filtering could not match the filtering applied to full-length reads. Sequences were annotated with PyIR, a Python wrapper for IgBLAST v1.9, and V/J genes and CDR3 were assigned using IMGT germline references. Reads were filtered out if the reads had weak V/J assignments (E-value above 1e-6), no CDR3, stop codons, out-of-frame junctions, or ambiguous translated residues. V3J clonotypes were defined as sequences sharing the same inferred V gene, J gene, and CDR3 amino acid sequence. To compute the percentage overlap between repertoires, the number of shared unique clonotypes was divided by the size of the smaller repertoire. RTK rarefaction, the Chao1 estimator, and Recon v2.1 estimates of unobserved clonotypes were used to assess repertoire richness. Generation probabilities were computed with OLGA for all TCRbeta clonotypes obtained by the gDNA method from several donors. Held by TCRdb, this immuneACCESS table contains in-frame sequences only and omits some clones. Under half of the omission traces to an unresolved V gene where checked; the cause of the rest is unknown. V, J and clone size are taken as reported in that table, and D and trimming were inferred from the DNA itself. Counted in this sample were about 2 million clones; approximately 94% of them appeared once. More than 0.9% of the sample lies in the top ten.

CD8 naive samples consisted of CD45RO-negative cells that were positively selected for CCR7, yielding a CD45RA+CCR7+ population without TemRA cells. Donors were healthy HIV-negative adults with no recently reported acute infections or vaccinations. Every donor was a Caucasian adult living in Nashville, Tennessee, USA. Blood was collected by leukapheresis, and PBMCs were isolated by Ficoll-Histopaque density gradient centrifugation and then cryopreserved in liquid nitrogen vapor phase. Analytical flow cytometry was used to check the purity and quantity of every magnetically sorted T cell population. Each sorted fraction had its genomic DNA isolated and then quantified by UV absorbance on a Nanodrop 2000c. The CDR3 numbers 16 residues from cysteine through phenylalanine. The CDR3 DNA has 48 bases and is translated from base 1. The V end gives up 6 bases and the J end 6 bases, leaving 13 bases in the junction not matched to a gene. CDR1 MDHEN and CDR2 SYDVKM are derived from the germline V gene.

A word on this clone: The antigen this receptor binds is unknown. Per-base quality was not reported, and no clone a single base away is much larger than it.

Sample: naive CD8+ T cells sorted from blood. The sample's cell subset or site, from its label and the paper: CD45RA+CCR7+. This receptor was taken from a young man in good health. The chain uses TRBV28 and TRBJ2-2; 7 nucleotides in the junction match TRBD2. In nucleotide form, the sequence is TGTGCCAGCAGGCTGACTAGCCAGGGACGGGCCGGGGAGCTGTTTTTT. Translated, it reads CASRLTSQGRAGELFF. Here the CDR3 is joined to the reference TRBV28 and TRBJ2-2 genes, and the full variable domain is: DVKVTQSSRYLVKRTGEKVFLECVQDMDHENMFWYRQDPGLGLRLIYFSYDVKMKEKGDIPEGYSVSREKKERFSLILESASTNQTSMYLCASRLTSQGRAGELFFGEGSRLTVL.